A single sample gave rise to the 3 T cell receptor beta chains below, sequenced in a study of T-cell reconstitution after alpha-beta-depleted transplantation in children. Unique molecular identifiers were incorporated into the prepared TCRbeta library. TCRdb re-called the PCR reads through MiXCR, storing one row per CDR3 protein. The repertoire holds 500,000 to 600,000 distinct CDR3 sequences, less than 35% seen once, with 2% to 3% in the top ten. Sample: PBMCs from the stem cell graft donor, taken from the stem cell graft. All receptors come from a human donor who donated a stem cell graft to a child with aplastic anemia.

Only a few counts were recorded for this clonotype. This chain links TRBV18 with TRBJ2-5; either TRBD1 or TRBD2 may fit D (5 bases each). Germline V lookup: CDR1 KGHSH, CDR2 LQKENI. V was trimmed by 2 bases and J by 4 bases, leaving 14 bases between them. This CDR3 has 15 residues. The CDR3 sequence: CASSPGQGRSETQYF. The CDR3 DNA follows: TGTGCCAGCTCACCAGGGCAGGGACGGTCAGAGACCCAGTACTTC. Full variable domain (missing parts from reference TRBV18 and TRBJ2-5): NAGVMQNPRHLVRRRGQEARLRCSPMKGHSHVYWYRQLPEEGLKFMVYLQKENIIDESGMPKERFSAEFPKEGPSILRIQQVVRGDSAAYFCASSPGQGRSETQYFGPGTRLLVL.

CDR3 nucleotides: TGTGCCAGTAGTCCGACCGACAGGTTCAACACTGAAGCTTTCTTT. It codes for CASSPTDRFNTEAFF. The chain employs TRBV19 and TRBJ1-1, with D perhaps TRBD1 (6 bases). With 5 bases removed from V and 2 bases from J, the gap between germline ends came to 15 bases. Looked up from germline, CDR1 is LNHDA and CDR2 is SQIVND (reference sequence). CDR3 size: 15 residues. Full variable domain (missing parts from reference TRBV19 and TRBJ1-1): DGGITQSPKYLFRKEGQNVTLSCEQNLNHDAMYWYRQDPGQGLRLIYYSQIVNDFQKGDIAEGYSVSREKKESFPLTVTSAQKNPTAFYLCASSPTDRFNTEAFFGQGTRLTVV.

The chain combines TRBV3-1 with TRBJ2-7, with D unclear. Germline V gives CDR1 LGHDT, CDR2 YNNKEL (reference sequence). The CDR3 sequence is 15 residues long. Between the trimmed V and J ends, which lost 4 bases and 6 bases, there was a span of 19 bases. The chain's CDR3 is CASSPGGLTGREQYF. The CDR3 DNA follows: TGTGCCAGCAGCCCCGGTGGGCTGACGGGTCGCGAGCAGTACTTC.